The clone carrying this TCR beta chain is a singleton in its sample. The V segment lost 5 bases and the J segment 4 bases; nucleotides outside the gene matches: 9. Germline assignment: CDR1 MNHEY and CDR2 SMNVEV (reference sequence). This CDR3 has 16 amino acids. The data were obtained in a study of PD-L1 blockade in urothelial cancer. Study-wide background: In the patient group, most of the roughly 30 were males with bladder-origin urothelial cancer. It was at 3 weeks (second dose) and 6 weeks after treatment start that blood was analyzed.

Specified time point: pretreatment peripheral blood. For each patient, 1 to 8 samples were obtained, pretreatment and on-treatment. Templates that were synthetic TCR analogs were spiked into each PCR. The assay was immunoSEQ multiplex PCR, and TCRdb's table has in-frame clones only and misses some. The sample has 95,000 or so clones; 80% to 90% are singletons. The sequencing used PBMCs, collected around atezolizumab (anti-PD-L1) treatment. The gene calls are TRBV27 and TRBJ2-2, with 8 positions matching TRBD2. The sequence came from a man aged 55 to 70 with urothelial cancer. CDR3 coding DNA: TGTGCCAGCAGTCGGGGAACGGGGGGGTTCACCGGGGAGCTGTTTTTT. The encoded protein is CASSRGTGGFTGELFF.